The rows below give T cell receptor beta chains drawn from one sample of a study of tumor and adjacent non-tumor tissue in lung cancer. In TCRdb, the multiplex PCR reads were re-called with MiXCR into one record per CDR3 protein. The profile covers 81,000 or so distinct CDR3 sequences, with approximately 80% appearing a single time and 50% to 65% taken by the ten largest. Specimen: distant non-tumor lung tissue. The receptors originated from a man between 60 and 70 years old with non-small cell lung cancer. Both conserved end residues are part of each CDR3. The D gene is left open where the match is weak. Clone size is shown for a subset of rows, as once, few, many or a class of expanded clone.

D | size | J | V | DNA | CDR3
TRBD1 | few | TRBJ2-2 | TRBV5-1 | TGCGCCAGTACCAGGGGGAGATTGAACACCGGGGAGTTGTTTTTT | CASTRGRLNTGELFF
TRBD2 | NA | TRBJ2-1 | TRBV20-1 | TGTAGTGCCATTATCGGGAGGGGACGTGAGCAGTTCTTC | CSAIIGRGREQFF
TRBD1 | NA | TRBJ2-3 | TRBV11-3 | TGTGCCAGCAGCATACAGGGGGCAGATACGCACTATTTT | CASSIQGADTHYF
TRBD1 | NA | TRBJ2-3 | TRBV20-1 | TGCATTCCTAGCCGACCAGACAGGGGGGCAGATACGCAGTATTTT | CIPSRPDRGADTQYF
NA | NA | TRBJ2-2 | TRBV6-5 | TGTGCCAGCAGTTACGTTGTAGTCACCGGGAAGCTGTTTTTT | CASSYVVVTGKLFF
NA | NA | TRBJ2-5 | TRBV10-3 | TGTGCCACAGAGTGGGGGCCCGGAGAGACCCAGTACTTC | CATEWGPGETQYF
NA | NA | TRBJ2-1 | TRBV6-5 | TGTACCAGCAGTTACGGGGGTTCGGAGGGCTCTAATTACAATGAGCAGTTTTTC | CTSSYGGSEGSNYNEQFF
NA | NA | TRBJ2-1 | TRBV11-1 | TGTGCCAGCGGCGTTTACGAGATCGGAGGTGAGCAGTTCTTC | CASGVYEIGGEQFF
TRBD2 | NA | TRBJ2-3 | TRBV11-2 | TGTGCCAGCAACTTTCTAGCGGTGTGCGTTCAGCAGTATTTT | CASNFLAVCVQQYF
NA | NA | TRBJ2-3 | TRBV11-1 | TGTGCCAGCAGTCTTAGACCTGATACGCGGTATTTT | CASSLRPDTRYF
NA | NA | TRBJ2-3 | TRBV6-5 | TGTGCCAGTAGCGCAGGCTCAGTTACGCAGTATTTT | CASSAGSVTQYF